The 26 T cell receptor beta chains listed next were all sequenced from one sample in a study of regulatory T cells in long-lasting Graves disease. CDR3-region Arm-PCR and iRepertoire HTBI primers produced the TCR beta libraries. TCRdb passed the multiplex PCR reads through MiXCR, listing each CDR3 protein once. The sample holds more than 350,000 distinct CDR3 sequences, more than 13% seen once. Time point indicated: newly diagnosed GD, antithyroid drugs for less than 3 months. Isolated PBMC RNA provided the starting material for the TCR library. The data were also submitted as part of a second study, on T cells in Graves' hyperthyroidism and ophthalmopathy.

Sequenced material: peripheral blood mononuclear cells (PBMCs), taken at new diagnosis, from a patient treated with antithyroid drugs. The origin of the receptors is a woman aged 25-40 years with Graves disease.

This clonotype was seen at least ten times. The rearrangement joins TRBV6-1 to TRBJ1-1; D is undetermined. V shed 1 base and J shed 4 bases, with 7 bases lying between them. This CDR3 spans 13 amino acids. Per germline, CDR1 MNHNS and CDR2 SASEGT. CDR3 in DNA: TGTGCCAGCAGTGAAGGCGAGATCACTGAAGCTTTCTTT. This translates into CASSEGEITEAFF.

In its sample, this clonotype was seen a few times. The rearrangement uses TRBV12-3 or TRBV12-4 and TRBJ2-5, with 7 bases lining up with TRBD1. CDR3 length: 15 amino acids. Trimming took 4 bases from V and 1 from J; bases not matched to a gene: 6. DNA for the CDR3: TGTGCCAGCAGTTCAACAGGGGCCTTCCAAGAGACCCAGTACTTC. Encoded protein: CASSSTGAFQETQYF.

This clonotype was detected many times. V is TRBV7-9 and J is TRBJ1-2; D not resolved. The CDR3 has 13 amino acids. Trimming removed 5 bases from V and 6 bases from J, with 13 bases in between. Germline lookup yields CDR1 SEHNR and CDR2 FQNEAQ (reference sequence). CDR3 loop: CASSPVPQDGYTF. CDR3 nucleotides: TGTGCCAGCAGCCCAGTCCCGCAGGATGGCTACACCTTC. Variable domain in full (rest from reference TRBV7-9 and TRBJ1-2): DTGVSQNPRHKITKRGQNVTFRCDPISEHNRLYWYRQTLGQGPEFLTYFQNEAQLEKSRLLSDRFSAERPKGSFSTLEIQRTEQGDSAMYLCASSPVPQDGYTFGSGTRLTVV.

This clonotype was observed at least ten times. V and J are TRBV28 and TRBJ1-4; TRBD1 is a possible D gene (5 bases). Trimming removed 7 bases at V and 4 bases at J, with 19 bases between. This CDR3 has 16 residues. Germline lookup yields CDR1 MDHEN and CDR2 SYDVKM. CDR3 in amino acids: CASTLSLRGRNEKLFF. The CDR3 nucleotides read TGTGCCAGCACCCTATCTCTGCGGGGACGTAATGAAAAACTGTTTTTT.

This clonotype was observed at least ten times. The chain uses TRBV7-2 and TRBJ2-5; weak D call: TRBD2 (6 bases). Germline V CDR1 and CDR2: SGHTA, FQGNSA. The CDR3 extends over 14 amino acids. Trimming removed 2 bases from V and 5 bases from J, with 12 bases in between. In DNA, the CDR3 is TGTGCCAGCAGCTTACTTCGGAGGGAGGAGACCCAGTACTTC. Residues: CASSLLRREETQYF. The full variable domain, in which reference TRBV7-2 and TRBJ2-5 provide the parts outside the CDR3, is GAGVSQSPSNKVTEKGKDVELRCDPISGHTALYWYRQSLGQGLEFLIYFQGNSAPDKSGLPSDRFSAERTGGSVSTLTIQRTQQEDSAVYLCASSLLRREETQYFGPGTRLLVL.

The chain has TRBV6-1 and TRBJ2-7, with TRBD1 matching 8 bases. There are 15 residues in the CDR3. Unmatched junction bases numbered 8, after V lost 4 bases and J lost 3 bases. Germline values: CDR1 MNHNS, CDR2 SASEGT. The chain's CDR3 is CASSGESTGGYEQYF. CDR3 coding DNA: TGTGCCAGCAGTGGCGAGTCAACAGGGGGCTACGAGCAGTACTTC.

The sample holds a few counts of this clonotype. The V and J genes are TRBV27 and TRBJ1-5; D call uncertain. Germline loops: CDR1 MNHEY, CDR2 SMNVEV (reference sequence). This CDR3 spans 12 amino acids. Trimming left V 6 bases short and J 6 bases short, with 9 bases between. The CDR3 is CASRRGGQPQHF. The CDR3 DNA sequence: TGTGCCAGCAGACGTGGTGGTCAGCCCCAGCATTTT.

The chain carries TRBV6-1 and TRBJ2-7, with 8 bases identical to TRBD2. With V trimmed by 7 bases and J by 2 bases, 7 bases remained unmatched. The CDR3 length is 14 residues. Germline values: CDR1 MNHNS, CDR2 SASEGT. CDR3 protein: CASTRALAAYEQYF. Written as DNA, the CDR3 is TGTGCCAGCACCCGCGCACTAGCGGCCTACGAGCAGTACTTC.

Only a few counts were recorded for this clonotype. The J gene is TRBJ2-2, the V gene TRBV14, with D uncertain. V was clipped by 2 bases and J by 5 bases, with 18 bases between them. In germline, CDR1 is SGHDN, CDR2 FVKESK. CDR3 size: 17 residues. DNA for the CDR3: TGTGCCAGCAGCCAACCGACACATTACTGGAAGACCGGGGAGCTGTTTTTT. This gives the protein CASSQPTHYWKTGELFF.

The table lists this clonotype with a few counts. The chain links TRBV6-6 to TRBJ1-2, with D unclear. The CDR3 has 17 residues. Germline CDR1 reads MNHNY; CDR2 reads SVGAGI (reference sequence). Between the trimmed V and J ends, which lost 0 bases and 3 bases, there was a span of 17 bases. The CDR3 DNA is TGTGCCAGCAGTTACTCGCAGGTTAACAGAATGGACTATGGCTACACCTTC. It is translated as CASSYSQVNRMDYGYTF.

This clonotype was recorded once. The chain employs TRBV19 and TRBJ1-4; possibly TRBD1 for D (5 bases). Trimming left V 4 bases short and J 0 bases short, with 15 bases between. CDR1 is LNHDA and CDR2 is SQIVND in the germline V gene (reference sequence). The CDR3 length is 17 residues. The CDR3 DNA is TGTGCCAGTAGTAGAGTCCGGGACGCTGCAACTAATGAAAAACTGTTTTTT. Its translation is CASSRVRDAATNEKLFF.

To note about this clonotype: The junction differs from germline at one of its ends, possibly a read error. CDR3 residues: CASSLPSATYNPPLHF. The CDR3 nucleotides are TGTGCCAGCAGTTTACCTTCAGCAACCTATAATCCACCCCTCCACTTT. V and J are TRBV12-3 or TRBV12-4 and TRBJ1-6; D remains unclear. CDR3 length: 16 amino acids.

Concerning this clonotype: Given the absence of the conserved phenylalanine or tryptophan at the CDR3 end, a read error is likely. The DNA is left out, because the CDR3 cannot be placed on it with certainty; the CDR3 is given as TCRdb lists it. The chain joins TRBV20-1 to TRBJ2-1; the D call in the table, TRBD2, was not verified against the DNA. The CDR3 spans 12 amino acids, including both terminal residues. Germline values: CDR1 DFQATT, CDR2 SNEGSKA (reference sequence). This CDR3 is CSARWTSGSPNL.

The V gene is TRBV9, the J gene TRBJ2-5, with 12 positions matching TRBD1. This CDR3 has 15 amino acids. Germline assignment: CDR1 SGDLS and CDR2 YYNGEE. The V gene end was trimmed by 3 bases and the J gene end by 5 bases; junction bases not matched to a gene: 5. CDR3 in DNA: TGTGCCAGCAGCGCCGCGGGACAGGGGGCCGAGACCCAGTACTTC. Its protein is CASSAAGQGAETQYF.

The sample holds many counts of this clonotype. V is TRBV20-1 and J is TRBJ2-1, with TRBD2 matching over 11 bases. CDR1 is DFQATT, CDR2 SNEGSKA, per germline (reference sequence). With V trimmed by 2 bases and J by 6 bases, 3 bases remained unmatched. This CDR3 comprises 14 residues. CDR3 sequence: CSARLAGGFNEQFF. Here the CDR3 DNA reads TGCAGTGCTAGACTAGCGGGAGGCTTCAATGAGCAGTTCTTC.

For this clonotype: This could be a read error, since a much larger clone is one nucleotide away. In DNA form, the CDR3 reads TGTGCCAGCAGCTTGGGGGACACCCGTCGGGAGCAGTACTTC. Protein product: CASSLGDTRREQYF. The chain carries TRBV5-6 and TRBJ2-7, with a tentative D call TRBD1 (6 bases). Trimming removed 0 bases from V and 7 bases from J, with 14 bases in between. This CDR3 comprises 14 residues. Germline values: CDR1 SGHDT, CDR2 YYEEEE.

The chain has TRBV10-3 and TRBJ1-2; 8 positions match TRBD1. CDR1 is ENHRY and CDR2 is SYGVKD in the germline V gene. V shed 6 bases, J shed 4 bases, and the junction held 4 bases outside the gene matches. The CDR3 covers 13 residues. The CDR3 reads CAIRATGGYGYTF. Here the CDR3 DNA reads TGTGCCATCAGGGCCACAGGGGGCTATGGCTACACCTTC.

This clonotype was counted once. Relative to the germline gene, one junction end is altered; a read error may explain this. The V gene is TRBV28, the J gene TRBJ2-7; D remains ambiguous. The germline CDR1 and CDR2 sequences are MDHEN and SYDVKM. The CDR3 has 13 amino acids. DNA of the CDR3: TGTGCCAGCAGTTTTGCGCCTGAATATGGCTACATCTTC. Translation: CASSFAPEYGYIF. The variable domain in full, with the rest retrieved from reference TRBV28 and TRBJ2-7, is DVKVTQSSRYLVKRTGEKVFLECVQDMDHENMFWYRQDPGLGLRLIYFSYDVKMKEKGDIPEGYSVSREKKERFSLILESASTNQTSMYLCASSFAPEYGYIFGPGTRLTVT.

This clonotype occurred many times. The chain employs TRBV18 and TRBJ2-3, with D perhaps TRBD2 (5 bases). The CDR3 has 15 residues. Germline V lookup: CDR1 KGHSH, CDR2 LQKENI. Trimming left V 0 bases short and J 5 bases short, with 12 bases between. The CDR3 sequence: CASSPPTTPGDTQYF. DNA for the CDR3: TGTGCCAGCTCACCACCGACTACCCCAGGAGATACGCAGTATTTT.

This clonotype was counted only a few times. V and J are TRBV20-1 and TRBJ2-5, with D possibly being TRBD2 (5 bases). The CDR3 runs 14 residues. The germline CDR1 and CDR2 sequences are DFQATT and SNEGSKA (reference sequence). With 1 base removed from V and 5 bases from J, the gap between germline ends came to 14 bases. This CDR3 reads CSARGTREYETQYF. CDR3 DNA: TGCAGTGCTAGAGGAACTAGGGAGTATGAGACCCAGTACTTC.

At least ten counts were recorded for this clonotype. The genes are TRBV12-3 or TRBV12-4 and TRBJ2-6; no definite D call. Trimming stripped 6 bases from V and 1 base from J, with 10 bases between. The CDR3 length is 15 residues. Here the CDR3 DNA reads TGTGCCAGCAGCCTCGGTTTTTCTGGGGCCAACGTCCTGACTTTC. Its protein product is CASSLGFSGANVLTF.

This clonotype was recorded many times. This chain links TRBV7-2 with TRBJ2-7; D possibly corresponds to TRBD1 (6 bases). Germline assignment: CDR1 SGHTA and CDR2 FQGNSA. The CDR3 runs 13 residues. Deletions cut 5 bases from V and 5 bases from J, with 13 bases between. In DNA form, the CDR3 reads TGTGCCAGCAGCAGAACAGGGATTGACGAGCAGTACTTC. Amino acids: CASSRTGIDEQYF.

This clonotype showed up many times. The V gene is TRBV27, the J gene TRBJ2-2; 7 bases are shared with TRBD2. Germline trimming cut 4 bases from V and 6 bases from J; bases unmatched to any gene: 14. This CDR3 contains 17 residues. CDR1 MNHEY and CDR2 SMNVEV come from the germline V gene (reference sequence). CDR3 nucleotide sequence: TGTGCCAGCAGTTCCTACATTATAGCGGGCGACGCCGGGGAGCTGTTTTTT. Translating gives CASSSYIIAGDAGELFF.

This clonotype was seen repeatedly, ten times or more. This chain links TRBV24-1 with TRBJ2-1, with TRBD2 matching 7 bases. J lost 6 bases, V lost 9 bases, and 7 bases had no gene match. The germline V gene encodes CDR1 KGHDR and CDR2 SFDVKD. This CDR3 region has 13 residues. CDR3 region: CATSPGGPNEQFF. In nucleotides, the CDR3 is TGTGCCACCTCCCCGGGGGGACCCAATGAGCAGTTCTTC.

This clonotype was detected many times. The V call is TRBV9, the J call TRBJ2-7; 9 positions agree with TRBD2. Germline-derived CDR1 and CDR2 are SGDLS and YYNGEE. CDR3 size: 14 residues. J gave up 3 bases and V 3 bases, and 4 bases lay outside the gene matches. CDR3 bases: TGTGCCAGCAGCGAAGCGGGGGGTATCTACGAGCAGTACTTC. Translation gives CASSEAGGIYEQYF.

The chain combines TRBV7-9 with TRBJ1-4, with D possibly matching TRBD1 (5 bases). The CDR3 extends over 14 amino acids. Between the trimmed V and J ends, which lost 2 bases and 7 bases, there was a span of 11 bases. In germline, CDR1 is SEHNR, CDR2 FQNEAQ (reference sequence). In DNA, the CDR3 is TGTGCCAGCAGCTTAAGTGGGGGAGGTGAAAAACTGTTTTTT. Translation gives CASSLSGGGEKLFF.